One sample yielded the 5 T cell receptor beta chains listed below, sequenced in a study of shared clonotypes between healthy human individuals. Libraries were prepared by immunoSEQ multiplex PCR; TCRdb keeps only in-frame clonotypes and omits some of them. Among millions of clones, over 85% were seen once, and the ten largest hold roughly 1%. Naive CD8 cells lacked CD45RO and underwent positive selection for CCR7, leaving out terminally differentiated effector memory CD45RA+ cells. The sequenced sample was naive CD8+ T cells sorted from blood. All receptors come from a young man in good health.

To note about this clone: Within the sample, other DNA sequences also encode this same CDR3. This sequence joins TRBV10-3 and TRBJ2-2, with D hard to call. This CDR3 spans 14 amino acids. The germline V gene encodes CDR1 ENHRY and CDR2 SYGVKD. The V end was cut by 0 bases, the J end by 3 bases, with 5 bases between. The CDR3 loop is CAISESTDTGELFF. The CDR3 region has the DNA TGTGCCATCAGTGAGTCCACAGACACCGGGGAGCTGTTTTTT.

The chain recombines TRBV6-6 with TRBJ1-5; D unresolved. CDR1 is MNHNY, CDR2 SVGAGI, per germline (reference sequence). CDR3 length: 14 residues. V dropped 5 bases and J dropped 0 bases, with 8 bases sitting between them. In DNA, the CDR3 is TGTGCCAGCAGTCGCGGAGGTAGCAATCAGCCCCAGCATTTT. Translation gives CASSRGGSNQPQHF.

The chain recombines TRBV6-6 with TRBJ2-2; 7 positions agree with TRBD1. The CDR3 has 14 amino acids. CDR1 and CDR2 from the germline V gene are MNHNY and SVGAGI (reference sequence). Trimming cost V 0 bases and J 6 bases; bases outside gene matches: 1. CDR3 nucleotides: TGTGCCAGCAGTTACTCGCAGGGGGCCGGGGAGCTGTTTTTT. It is translated as CASSYSQGAGELFF.

The chain has TRBV28 and TRBJ2-7, with 7 bases fitting TRBD1. There are 17 residues in the CDR3. The V and J ends lost 3 bases and 2 bases, in that order; junction bases with no gene match: 13. In germline, CDR1 is MDHEN, CDR2 SYDVKM. The DNA of the CDR3 is TGTGCCAGCAGTTTTCAGCTCGAAACGGGACAGACCTACGAGCAGTACTTC. Amino acids: CASSFQLETGQTYEQYF. The full variable domain, in which reference TRBV28 and TRBJ2-7 provide the parts outside the CDR3, is DVKVTQSSRYLVKRTGEKVFLECVQDMDHENMFWYRQDPGLGLRLIYFSYDVKMKEKGDIPEGYSVSREKKERFSLILESASTNQTSMYLCASSFQLETGQTYEQYFGPGTRLTVT.

J is TRBJ2-3 and V is TRBV19; 7 bases match TRBD2. CDR1 and CDR2 from the germline V gene are LNHDA and SQIVND (reference sequence). V lost 3 bases to trimming and J lost 5 bases; unmatched junction nucleotides: 2. The CDR3 has 13 residues. The CDR3 loop reads CASSIGGEDTQYF. CDR3 in DNA: TGTGCCAGTAGTATTGGGGGGGAAGATACGCAGTATTTT.